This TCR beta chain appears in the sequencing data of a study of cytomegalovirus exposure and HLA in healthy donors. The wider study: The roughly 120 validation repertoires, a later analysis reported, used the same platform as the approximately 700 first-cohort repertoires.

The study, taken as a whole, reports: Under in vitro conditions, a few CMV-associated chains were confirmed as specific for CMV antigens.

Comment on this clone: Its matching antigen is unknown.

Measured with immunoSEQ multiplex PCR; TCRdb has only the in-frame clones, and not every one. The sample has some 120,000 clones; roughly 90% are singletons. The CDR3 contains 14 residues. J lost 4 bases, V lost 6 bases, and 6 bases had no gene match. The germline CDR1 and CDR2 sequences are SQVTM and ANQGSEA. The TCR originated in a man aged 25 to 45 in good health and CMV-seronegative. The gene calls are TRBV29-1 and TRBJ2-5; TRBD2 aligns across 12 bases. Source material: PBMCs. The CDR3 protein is CSVMTSGSGETQYF. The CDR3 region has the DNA TGCAGCGTCATGACTAGCGGGAGCGGAGAGACCCAGTACTTC.